This T cell receptor (beta chain) was identified in a study of blood T cell repertoires in COVID-19. This clone was seen once. Germline CDR1 and CDR2: LNHDA and SQIVND (reference sequence). The CDR3 totals 14 residues. The V gene end was trimmed by 6 bases and the J gene end by 4 bases; junction bases not matched to a gene: 7. Authors' processing steps: Counts of nucleated cells, estimated from reference gene primer amplification, were obtained. Some clones are missing from TCRdb's copy, which holds only in-frame ones; the method was immunoSEQ multiplex PCR. The V and J calls and the clone size are those of that table, but D and trimming were determined from the DNA. The table has about 220,000 clones, less than 85% seen once.

The chain links TRBV19 to TRBJ2-3; 7 positions agree with TRBD1. The sample consisted of peripheral blood. The clonotype originates from a woman in her seventies with acute or convalescent COVID-19. The CDR3 bases are TGTGCCAGTAGGGCACAGGGGCCTTCAGATACGCAGTATTTT. It yields the protein CASRAQGPSDTQYF.